Listed below are T cell receptor beta chains from one sample, sequenced in a study of blood T cell repertoires in COVID-19. Libraries were prepared by immunoSEQ multiplex PCR; TCRdb keeps only in-frame clonotypes and omits some of them. In the table there are fewer than 350,000 clones, approximately 81% of which are singletons. The sequencing sample was made of peripheral blood. All receptors come from a woman aged 60-75 years with active or convalescent COVID-19. The CDR3 runs from the conserved cysteine through the conserved F or W. A D gene is named only where the DNA matches it firmly. For some rows the clone size is stated as once, few or many, or as a class when expanded; others skip it.

v_gene	j_gene	abundance	d_gene	CDR3nt	CDR3aa
TRBV5-1	TRBJ2-7	-	-	TGCGCCAGCAGCTTGGGGACAGATTACTTTCCCCCTCACTTC	CASSLGTDYFPPHF
TRBV15	TRBJ2-3	-	-	TGTGCCACCAGCAGACCACGGTCGGGGAGCCCAGATACGCAGTATTTT	CATSRPRSGSPDTQYF
TRBV5-6	TRBJ1-4	-	-	TGTGCCAGCAGCTTGGGGAGGGGACTTGAAAAACTGTTTTTT	CASSLGRGLEKLFF
TRBV28	TRBJ1-1	-	-	TGTGCCACTACAGGGTTTGGATACACTGAAGCTTTCTTT	CATTGFGYTEAFF
TRBV29-1	TRBJ1-2	-	-	TGCAGCGTTTCCTCAGGAAACGGCTATGGCTACACCTTC	CSVSSGNGYGYTF
TRBV6-5	TRBJ2-7	-	-	TGTGCCAGCAGTTACGGTGCTAGCGTCGAGTACTTC	CASSYGASVEYF
TRBV9	TRBJ2-7	-	TRBD2	TGTGCCAGCAGCGTAGGTGTCGCGACTAGCTTGGACGAGCAGTACTTC	CASSVGVATSLDEQYF
TRBV27	TRBJ1-4	-	TRBD1	TGTGCCAGCAGGGGGATTTCAGGGGGCGAAAATGAAAAACTGTTTTTT	CASRGISGGENEKLFF
TRBV5-1	TRBJ2-7	-	TRBD1	TGCGCCAGCAGCTTAGATGGACAGGGATACTACGAGCAGTACTTC	CASSLDGQGYYEQYF
TRBV27	TRBJ1-2	-	-	TGTGCCAGTGCCTCACCGGCCGGGGGAGTTGGAGGCTACACCTTC	CASASPAGGVGGYTF
TRBV9	TRBJ1-3	-	-	TGTGCCAGCAGCGGCCAGCCTAGCCCTGGAAACACCATATATTTT	CASSGQPSPGNTIYF
TRBV30	TRBJ1-5	-	-	TGTGCCTGGAGTGTTGGGGGGACCAATCAGCCCCAGCATTTT	CAWSVGGTNQPQHF
TRBV3-1/TRBV3-2	TRBJ2-5	-	-	TGTGCCAGCAGCCAAGTAGGTTCGCGGGGGCCCCAAGAGACCCAGTACTTC	CASSQVGSRGPQETQYF
TRBV4-2	TRBJ2-2	-	TRBD1	TGTGCCAGCAGCCAAGATCTTGCCGGGACAGGGAACACCGGGGAGCTGTTTTTT	CASSQDLAGTGNTGELFF
TRBV4-1	TRBJ2-7	-	TRBD1	TGCGCCAGCAGCCAAGGAGTTGGACAGGGCGGAGAGCAGTACTTC	CASSQGVGQGGEQYF
TRBV7-9	TRBJ1-1	-	-	TGTGCCAGCAGTCTGGCAGGGTGGGATGAAGCTTTCTTT	CASSLAGWDEAFF
TRBV7-7	TRBJ2-3	-	-	TGTGCCAGCAGTAGGGGGGGGAGCACAGATACGCAGTATTTT	CASSRGGSTDTQYF
TRBV3-1/TRBV3-2	TRBJ2-4	-	TRBD2	TGTGCCAGCAGCCAAGTATCCGGGACGGGGGGGCTTCAGTACTTC	CASSQVSGTGGLQYF
TRBV19	TRBJ1-1	-	TRBD1	TGTGCCAGTAGTATAGGGAGGGGGCCAAACACTGAAGCTTTCTTT	CASSIGRGPNTEAFF
TRBV7-7	TRBJ1-5	-	-	TGTGCTAGCAGCTCCAACAGGGTAAGGGAGGGGGGTAGCAATCAGCCCCAGCATTTT	CASSSNRVREGGSNQPQHF
TRBV3-1/TRBV3-2	TRBJ1-2	-	-	TGTGCCAGCAGCCTCTACCTAAGATCTCACTATGGCTACACCTTC	CASSLYLRSHYGYTF
TRBV4-3	TRBJ1-2	few	-	TGCGCCAGCAGCCAAGTGTTCGAGAGACAGAACTATGGCTACACCTTC	CASSQVFERQNYGYTF
TRBV5-5	TRBJ1-2	-	-	TGTGCCAGCAGACGAGGAGGGGCAGGCCCTAACTATGGCTACACCTTC	CASRRGGAGPNYGYTF
TRBV2	TRBJ1-3	-	-	TGTGCCAGCAGCGGGGGACCCTCTTCGGGAAACACCATATATTTT	CASSGGPSSGNTIYF
TRBV5-4	TRBJ1-1	-	-	TGTGCCAGCAGCTTGGTGGCAGTGAACACTGAAGCTTTCTTT	CASSLVAVNTEAFF
TRBV18	TRBJ2-5	-	-	TGTGCCAGCTGTACCGGGATTCAAGAGACCCAGTACTTC	CASCTGIQETQYF
TRBV7-9	TRBJ1-1	once	-	TGTGCCAGCAGCTTTGAACAGCACTTGAACACTGAAGCTTTCTTT	CASSFEQHLNTEAFF
TRBV19	TRBJ1-1	-	-	TGTGCCAGTAGTGGGAGGGACAACACTGAAGCTTTCTTT	CASSGRDNTEAFF
TRBV19	TRBJ1-1	-	TRBD1	TGTGCCAGCCGGGACAGGCAGGTCAGCAGCGCTGAAGCTTTCTTT	CASRDRQVSSAEAFF
TRBV6-1	TRBJ1-2	-	-	TGTGCCAGCAGTGAAACATGGTTAAGAACGGGGTCCGGCGGCTACACCTTC	CASSETWLRTGSGGYTF
TRBV19	TRBJ2-1	many	TRBD2	TGTGCCAGTAGTATATACGGGACTAGCGGGGGGCTAAATGAGCAGTTCTTC	CASSIYGTSGGLNEQFF
TRBV19	TRBJ2-5	-	-	TGTGCCAGTAGTCCCATGGGCAGTGGAGGGGAGACCCAGTACTTC	CASSPMGSGGETQYF
TRBV6-2/TRBV6-3	TRBJ1-5	-	-	TGTGCCAGCAGTTACGCAGGGGAACAGCCCCAGCATTTT	CASSYAGEQPQHF
TRBV6-5	TRBJ1-2	-	-	TGTGCCAGCAGGGACAGAAAAAACTATGGCTACACCTTC	CASRDRKNYGYTF
TRBV6-5	TRBJ1-2	-	TRBD1	TGTGCCAGCAGTTACTCTAACAGGGGAAATGGCTACACCTTC	CASSYSNRGNGYTF
TRBV9	TRBJ2-1	-	-	TGTGCCAGCAGCGCAAGGGGGTCCTCGGCCAATGAGCAGTTCTTC	CASSARGSSANEQFF
TRBV10-3	TRBJ2-7	-	TRBD1	TGTGCCGTGTCCCGGGACAGGGAAGGGGAGCAGTACTTC	CAVSRDREGEQYF
TRBV10-3	TRBJ1-4	-	TRBD1	TGTGCCATCAGTGTTACAGGGGGTGAAAAACTGTTTTTT	CAISVTGGEKLFF
TRBV18	TRBJ1-1	-	-	TGTGCCAGCTCACCACCAAAAGGTAGGGGATCTGAAGCTTTCTTT	CASSPPKGRGSEAFF
TRBV2	TRBJ1-3	-	-	TGTGCCAGCAGGTTTGCGGGCCTTTCTGGAAACACCATATATTTT	CASRFAGLSGNTIYF
TRBV5-1	TRBJ1-2	-	-	TGCGCCAGCAGCTTGCCAGGGGTCTATGGCTACACCTTC	CASSLPGVYGYTF
TRBV6-5	TRBJ1-1	-	-	TGTGCCAGCAGTTACGCATTAGGCAGGGTCACTGAAGCTTTCTTT	CASSYALGRVTEAFF
TRBV3-1/TRBV3-2	TRBJ1-4	-	TRBD1	TGTGCCAGCAGCCAAGGGACAGGGGGCGAAAAACTGTTTTTT	CASSQGTGGEKLFF
TRBV2	TRBJ1-4	-	-	TGTGCCAGCAGTCTCCAGGGCGGAGATGAAAAACTGTTTTTT	CASSLQGGDEKLFF
TRBV6-6	TRBJ2-7	-	-	TGTGCCAGCAGTTACCCCGCCTACGAGCAGTACTTC	CASSYPAYEQYF
TRBV5-1	TRBJ1-2	-	-	TGCGCCAGCAGCTTGGCAGGGCAGTACTATGGCTACACCTTC	CASSLAGQYYGYTF
TRBV18	TRBJ2-1	-	TRBD2	TGTGCCAGCTCACCAACGACCGGGACTAGCGGGGGGGGCCTCAATGAGCAGTTCTTC	CASSPTTGTSGGGLNEQFF
TRBV21-1	TRBJ2-2	few	-	TGTGCCAGCAGTTCGGAGGGGGCGTCCGGGGAGCTGTTTTTT	CASSSEGASGELFF